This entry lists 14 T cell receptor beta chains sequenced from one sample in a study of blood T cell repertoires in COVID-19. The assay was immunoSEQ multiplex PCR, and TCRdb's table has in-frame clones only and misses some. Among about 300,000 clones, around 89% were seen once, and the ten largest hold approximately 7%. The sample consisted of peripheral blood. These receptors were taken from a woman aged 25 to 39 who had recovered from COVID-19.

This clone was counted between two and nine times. The CDR3 loop is CASSLDTYGYTF. CDR3 nucleotides: TGTGCCAGCAGCTTAGACACTTATGGCTACACCTTC. J is TRBJ1-2 and V is TRBV11-2; no definite D call. Trimming shortened V by 0 bases and J by 5 bases, and 4 bases separated the two germline ends. CDR3 size: 12 residues. Germline values: CDR1 SGHAT, CDR2 FQNNGV.

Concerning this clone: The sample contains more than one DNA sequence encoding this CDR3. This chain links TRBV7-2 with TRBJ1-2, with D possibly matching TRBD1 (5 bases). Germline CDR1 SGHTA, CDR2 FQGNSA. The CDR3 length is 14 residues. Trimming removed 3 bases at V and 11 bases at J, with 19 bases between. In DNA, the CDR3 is TGTGCCAGCAGCTTTGATGGCGGGGGAACTGGTTACACCTTC. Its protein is CASSFDGGGTGYTF.

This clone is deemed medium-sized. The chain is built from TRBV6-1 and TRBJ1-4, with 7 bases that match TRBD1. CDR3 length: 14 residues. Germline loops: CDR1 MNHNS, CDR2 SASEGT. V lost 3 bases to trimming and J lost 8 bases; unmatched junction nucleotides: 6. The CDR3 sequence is CASSESGTVEKLFF. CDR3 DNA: TGTGCCAGCAGTGAGTCCGGGACAGTCGAAAAACTGTTTTTT.

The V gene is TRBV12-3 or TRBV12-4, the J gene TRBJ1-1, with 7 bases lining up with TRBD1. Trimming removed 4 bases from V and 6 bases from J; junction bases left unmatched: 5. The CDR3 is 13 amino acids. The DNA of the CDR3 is TGTGCCAGCAGTTACAGGGGACGGGCTGAAGCTTTCTTT. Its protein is CASSYRGRAEAFF.

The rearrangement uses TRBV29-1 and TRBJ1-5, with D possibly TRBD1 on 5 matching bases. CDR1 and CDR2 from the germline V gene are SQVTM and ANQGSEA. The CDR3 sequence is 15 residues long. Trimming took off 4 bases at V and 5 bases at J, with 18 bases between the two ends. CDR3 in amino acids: CSVVLGSPGDQPQHF. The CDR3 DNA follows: TGCAGCGTTGTCTTGGGTTCTCCGGGGGATCAGCCCCAGCATTTT.

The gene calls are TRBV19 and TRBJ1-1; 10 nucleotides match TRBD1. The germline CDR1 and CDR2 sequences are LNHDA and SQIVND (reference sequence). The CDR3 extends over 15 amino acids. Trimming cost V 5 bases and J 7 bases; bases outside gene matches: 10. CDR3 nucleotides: TGTGCCAGTAGTGAGTCTTTTGGGGACAGGGGTGAAGCTTTCTTT. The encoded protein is CASSESFGDRGEAFF.

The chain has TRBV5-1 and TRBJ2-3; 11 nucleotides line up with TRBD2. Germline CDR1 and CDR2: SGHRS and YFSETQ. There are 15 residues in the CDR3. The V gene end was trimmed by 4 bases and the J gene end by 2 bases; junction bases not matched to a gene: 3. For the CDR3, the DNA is TGCGCCAGCAGCCCGACTAGCGGGGACACAGATACGCAGTATTTT. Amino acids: CASSPTSGDTDTQYF.

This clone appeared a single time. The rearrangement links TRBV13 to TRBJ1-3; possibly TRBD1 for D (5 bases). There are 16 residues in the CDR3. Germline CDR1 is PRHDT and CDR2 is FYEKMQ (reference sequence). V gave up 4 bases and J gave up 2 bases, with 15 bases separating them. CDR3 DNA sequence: TGTGCCAGCAGCTCCGGGGGAAAAGGGGCTGGAAACACCATATATTTT. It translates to CASSSGGKGAGNTIYF.

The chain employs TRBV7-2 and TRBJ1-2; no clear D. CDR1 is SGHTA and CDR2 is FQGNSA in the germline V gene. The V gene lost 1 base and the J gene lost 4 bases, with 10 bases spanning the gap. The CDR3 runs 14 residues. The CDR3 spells CASSLDPGSYGYTF. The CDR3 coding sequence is TGTGCCAGCAGCTTAGATCCAGGCTCCTATGGCTACACCTTC. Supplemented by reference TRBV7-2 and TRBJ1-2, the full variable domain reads GAGVSQSPSNKVTEKGKDVELRCDPISGHTALYWYRQSLGQGLEFLIYFQGNSAPDKSGLPSDRFSAERTGGSVSTLTIQRTQQEDSAVYLCASSLDPGSYGYTFGSGTRLTVV.

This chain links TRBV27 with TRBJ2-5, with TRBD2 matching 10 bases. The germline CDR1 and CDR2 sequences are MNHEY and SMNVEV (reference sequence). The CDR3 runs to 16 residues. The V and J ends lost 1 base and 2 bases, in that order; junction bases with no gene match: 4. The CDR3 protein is CASSLFTSGVQETQYF. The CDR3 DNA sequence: TGTGCCAGCAGTTTATTTACTAGCGGGGTTCAAGAGACCCAGTACTTC.

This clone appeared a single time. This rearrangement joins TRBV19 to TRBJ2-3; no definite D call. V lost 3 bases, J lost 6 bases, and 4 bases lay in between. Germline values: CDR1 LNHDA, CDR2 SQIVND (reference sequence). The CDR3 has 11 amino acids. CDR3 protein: CASSIADTQYF. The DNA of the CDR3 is TGTGCCAGTAGTATTGCGGATACGCAGTATTTT.

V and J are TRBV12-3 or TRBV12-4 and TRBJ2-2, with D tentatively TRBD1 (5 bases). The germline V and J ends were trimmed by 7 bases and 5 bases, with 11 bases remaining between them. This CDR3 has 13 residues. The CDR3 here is CASNTQGTGELFF. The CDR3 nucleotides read TGTGCCAGCAACACTCAGGGAACCGGGGAGCTGTTTTTT.

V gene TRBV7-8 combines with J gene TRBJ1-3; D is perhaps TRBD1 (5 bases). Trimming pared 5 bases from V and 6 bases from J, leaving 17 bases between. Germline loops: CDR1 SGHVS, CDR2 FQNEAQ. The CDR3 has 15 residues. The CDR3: CASSRITGPENTIYF. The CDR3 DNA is TGTGCCAGCAGCCGAATCACAGGTCCCGAAAACACCATATATTTT.

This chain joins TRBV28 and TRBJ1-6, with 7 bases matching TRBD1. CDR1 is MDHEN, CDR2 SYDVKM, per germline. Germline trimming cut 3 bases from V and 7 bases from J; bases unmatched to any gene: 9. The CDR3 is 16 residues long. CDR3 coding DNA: TGTGCCAGCAGTTTGGCCCTCGGGACAGCAAATTCACCCCTCCACTTT. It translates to CASSLALGTANSPLHF.